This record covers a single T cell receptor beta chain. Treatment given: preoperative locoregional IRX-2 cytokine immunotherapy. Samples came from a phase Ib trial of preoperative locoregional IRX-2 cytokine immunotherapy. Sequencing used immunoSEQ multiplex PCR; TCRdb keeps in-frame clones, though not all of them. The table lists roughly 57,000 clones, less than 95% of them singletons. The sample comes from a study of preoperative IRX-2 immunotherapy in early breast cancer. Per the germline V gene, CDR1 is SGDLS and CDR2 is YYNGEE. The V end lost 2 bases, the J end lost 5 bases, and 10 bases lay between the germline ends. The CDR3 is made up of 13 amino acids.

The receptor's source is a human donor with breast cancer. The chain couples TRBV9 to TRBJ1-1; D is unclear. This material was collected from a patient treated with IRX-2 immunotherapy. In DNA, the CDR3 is TGTGCCAGCAGCGTGACCCCGGGAACTGAAGCTTTCTTT. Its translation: CASSVTPGTEAFF.